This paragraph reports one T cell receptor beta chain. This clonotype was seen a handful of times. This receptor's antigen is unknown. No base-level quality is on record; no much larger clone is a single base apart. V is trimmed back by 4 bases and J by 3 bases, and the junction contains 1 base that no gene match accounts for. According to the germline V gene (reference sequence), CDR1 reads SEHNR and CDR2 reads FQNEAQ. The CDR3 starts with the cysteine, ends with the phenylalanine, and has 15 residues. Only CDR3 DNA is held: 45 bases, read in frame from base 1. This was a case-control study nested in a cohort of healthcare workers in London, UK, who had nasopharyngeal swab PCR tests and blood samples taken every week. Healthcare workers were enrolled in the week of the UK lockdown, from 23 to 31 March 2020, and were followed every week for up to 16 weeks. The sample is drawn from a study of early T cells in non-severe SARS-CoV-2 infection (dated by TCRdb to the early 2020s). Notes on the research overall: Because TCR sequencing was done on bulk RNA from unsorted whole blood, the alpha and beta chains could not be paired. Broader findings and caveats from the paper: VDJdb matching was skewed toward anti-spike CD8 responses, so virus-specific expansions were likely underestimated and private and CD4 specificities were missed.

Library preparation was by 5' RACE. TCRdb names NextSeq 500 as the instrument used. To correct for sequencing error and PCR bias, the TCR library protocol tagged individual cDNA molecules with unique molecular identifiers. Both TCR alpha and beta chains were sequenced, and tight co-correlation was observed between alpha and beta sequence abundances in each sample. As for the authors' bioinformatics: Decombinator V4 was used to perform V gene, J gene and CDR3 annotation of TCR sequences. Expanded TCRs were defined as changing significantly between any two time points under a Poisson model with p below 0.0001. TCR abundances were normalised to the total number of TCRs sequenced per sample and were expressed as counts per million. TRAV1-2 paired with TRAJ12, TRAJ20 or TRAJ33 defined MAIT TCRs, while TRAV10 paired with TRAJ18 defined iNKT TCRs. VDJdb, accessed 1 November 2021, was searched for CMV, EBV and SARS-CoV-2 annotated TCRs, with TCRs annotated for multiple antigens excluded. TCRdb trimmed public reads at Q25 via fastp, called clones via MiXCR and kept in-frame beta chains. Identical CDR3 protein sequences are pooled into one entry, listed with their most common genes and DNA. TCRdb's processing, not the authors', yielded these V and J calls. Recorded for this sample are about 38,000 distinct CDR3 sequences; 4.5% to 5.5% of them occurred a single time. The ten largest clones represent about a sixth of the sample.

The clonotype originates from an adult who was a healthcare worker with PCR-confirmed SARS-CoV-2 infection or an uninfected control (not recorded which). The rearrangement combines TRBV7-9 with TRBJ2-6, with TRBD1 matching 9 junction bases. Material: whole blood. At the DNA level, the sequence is TGTGCCAGCAGCTGGACAGGGGATGGGGCCAACGTCCTGACTTTC. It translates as CASSWTGDGANVLTF.